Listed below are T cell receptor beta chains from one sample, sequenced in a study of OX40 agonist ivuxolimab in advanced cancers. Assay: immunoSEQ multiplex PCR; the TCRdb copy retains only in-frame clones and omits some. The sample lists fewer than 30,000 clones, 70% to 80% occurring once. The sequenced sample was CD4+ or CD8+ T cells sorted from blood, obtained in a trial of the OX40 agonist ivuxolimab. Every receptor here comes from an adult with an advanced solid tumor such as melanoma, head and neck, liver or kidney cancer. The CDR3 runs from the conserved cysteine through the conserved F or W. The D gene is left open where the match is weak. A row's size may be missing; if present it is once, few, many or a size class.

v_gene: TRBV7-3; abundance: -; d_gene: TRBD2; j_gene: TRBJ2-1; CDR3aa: CASSISGRAYNEQFF; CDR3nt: TGTGCCAGCAGCATTAGCGGGAGAGCCTACAATGAGCAGTTCTTC
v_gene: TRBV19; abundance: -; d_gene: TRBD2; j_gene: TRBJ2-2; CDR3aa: CASSRGLADFTGELFF; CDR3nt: TGTGCCAGTAGTAGGGGACTAGCGGACTTCACCGGGGAGCTGTTTTTT
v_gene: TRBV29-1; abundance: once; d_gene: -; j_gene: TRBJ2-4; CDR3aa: CSVKITAKNIQYF; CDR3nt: TGCAGCGTTAAGATTACAGCCAAAAACATTCAGTACTTC
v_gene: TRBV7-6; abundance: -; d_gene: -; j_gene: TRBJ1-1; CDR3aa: CASRGDMNTEAFF; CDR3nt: TGTGCCAGCAGAGGCGATATGAACACTGAAGCTTTCTTT
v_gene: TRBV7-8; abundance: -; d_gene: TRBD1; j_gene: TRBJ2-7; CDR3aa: CASSLGQGGYEQYF; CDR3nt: TGTGCCAGCAGCTTGGGACAGGGGGGCTACGAGCAGTACTTC
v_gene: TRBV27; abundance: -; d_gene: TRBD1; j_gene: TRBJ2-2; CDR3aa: CASRVTGDTGELFF; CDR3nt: TGTGCCAGCAGGGTAACAGGGGATACCGGGGAGCTGTTTTTT
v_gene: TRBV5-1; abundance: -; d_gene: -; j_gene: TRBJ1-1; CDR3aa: CASSLYGQLNTEAFF; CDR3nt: TGCGCCAGCAGCTTGTACGGACAGCTGAACACTGAAGCTTTCTTT
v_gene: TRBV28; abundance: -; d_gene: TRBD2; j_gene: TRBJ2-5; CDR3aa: CASSLGGERESETQYF; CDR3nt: TGTGCCAGCAGTTTGGGGGGCGAGCGGGAGTCCGAGACCCAGTACTTC
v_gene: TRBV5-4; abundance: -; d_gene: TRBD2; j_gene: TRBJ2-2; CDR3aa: CASSQGLAGANTGELFF; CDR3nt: TGTGCCAGCAGCCAGGGACTAGCGGGGGCGAACACCGGGGAGCTGTTTTTT
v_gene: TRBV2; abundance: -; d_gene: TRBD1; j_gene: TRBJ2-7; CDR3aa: CASRPKAGTGTEEQYF; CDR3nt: TGTGCCAGCAGACCTAAGGCCGGGACAGGGACGGAAGAGCAGTACTTC
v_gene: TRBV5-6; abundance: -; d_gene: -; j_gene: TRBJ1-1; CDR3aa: CASSSFTGRENTEAFF; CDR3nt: TGTGCCAGCAGCTCGTTCACAGGGAGGGAGAACACTGAAGCTTTCTTT
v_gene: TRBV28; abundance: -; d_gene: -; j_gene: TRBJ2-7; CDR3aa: CASSTTGTLDPYEQYF; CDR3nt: TGTGCCAGCAGTACCACTGGGACTCTAGATCCCTACGAGCAGTACTTC
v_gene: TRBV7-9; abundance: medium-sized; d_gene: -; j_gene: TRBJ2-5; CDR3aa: CASSFTVVGKETQYF; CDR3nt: TGTGCCAGCAGCTTCACTGTCGTCGGGAAGGAGACCCAGTACTTC
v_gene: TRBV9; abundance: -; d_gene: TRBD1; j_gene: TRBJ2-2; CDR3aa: CASSVGAGGNTGELFF; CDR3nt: TGTGCCAGCAGCGTAGGGGCAGGGGGCAACACCGGGGAGCTGTTTTTT
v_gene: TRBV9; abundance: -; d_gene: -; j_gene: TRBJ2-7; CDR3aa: CASSVASEPYEQYF; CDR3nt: TGTGCCAGCAGCGTAGCTAGCGAACCCTACGAGCAGTACTTC
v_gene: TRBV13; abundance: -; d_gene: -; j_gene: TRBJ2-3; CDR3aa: CASSLGRAGSTDTQYF; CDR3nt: TGTGCCAGCAGCTTGGGAAGGGCAGGGAGCACAGATACGCAGTATTTT
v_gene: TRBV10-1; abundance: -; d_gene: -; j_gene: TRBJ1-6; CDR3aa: CASSESGGPSHF; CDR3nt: TGCGCCAGCAGTGAGTCGGGGGGTCCCAGCCACTTT
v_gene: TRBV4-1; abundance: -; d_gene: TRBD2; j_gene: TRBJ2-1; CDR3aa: CASSQVAGGYNEQFF; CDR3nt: TGCGCCAGCAGCCAAGTTGCGGGAGGCTACAATGAGCAGTTCTTC
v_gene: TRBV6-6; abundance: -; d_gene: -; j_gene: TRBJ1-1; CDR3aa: CASSKQGEAFF; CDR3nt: TGTGCCAGCAGTAAACAGGGTGAAGCTTTCTTT
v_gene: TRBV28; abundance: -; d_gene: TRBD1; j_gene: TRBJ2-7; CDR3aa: CASSFLTGGGYEQYF; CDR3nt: TGTGCCAGCAGTTTTCTTACAGGGGGCGGCTACGAGCAGTACTTC
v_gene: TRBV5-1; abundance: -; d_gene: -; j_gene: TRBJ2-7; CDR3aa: CASSPNSYEQYF; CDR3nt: TGCGCCAGCAGCCCAAACTCCTACGAGCAGTACTTC
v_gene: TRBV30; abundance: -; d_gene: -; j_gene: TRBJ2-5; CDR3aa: CAWSRLETQYF; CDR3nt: TGTGCCTGGAGTAGGTTAGAGACCCAGTACTTC
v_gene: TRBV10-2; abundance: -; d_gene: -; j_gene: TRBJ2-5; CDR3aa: CASRTPYQETQYF; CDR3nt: TGCGCCAGCAGAACACCGTACCAAGAGACCCAGTACTTC
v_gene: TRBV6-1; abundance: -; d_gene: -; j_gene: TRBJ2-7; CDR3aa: CASSYPHEQYF; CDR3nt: TGTGCCAGCAGTTACCCCCACGAGCAGTACTTC
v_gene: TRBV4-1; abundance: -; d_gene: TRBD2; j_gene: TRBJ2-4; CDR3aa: CASSQYPVAGGQVKNIQYF; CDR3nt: TGCGCCAGCAGCCAATATCCCGTTGCGGGGGGGCAGGTCAAAAACATTCAGTACTTC
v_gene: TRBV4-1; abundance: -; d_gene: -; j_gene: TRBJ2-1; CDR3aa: CASSQEGSSSYNEQFF; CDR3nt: TGCGCCAGCAGCCAAGAAGGGAGTAGCTCCTACAATGAGCAGTTCTTC
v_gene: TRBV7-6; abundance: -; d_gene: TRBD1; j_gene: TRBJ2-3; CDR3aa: CASSPWTGTDTQYF; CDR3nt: TGTGCCAGCAGCCCTTGGACAGGAACAGATACGCAGTATTTT
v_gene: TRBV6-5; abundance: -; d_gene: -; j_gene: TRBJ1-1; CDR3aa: CASSELGLWTEAFF; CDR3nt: TGTGCCAGCAGTGAACTAGGGTTGTGGACTGAAGCTTTCTTT
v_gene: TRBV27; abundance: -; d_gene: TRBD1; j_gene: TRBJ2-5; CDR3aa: CASSLQQKSGTGMYF; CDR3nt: TGTGCCAGCAGTCTACAACAAAAGAGCGGGACAGGGATGTACTTC
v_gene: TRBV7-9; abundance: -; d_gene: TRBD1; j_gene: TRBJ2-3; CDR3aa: CASSTRDSYTDTQYF; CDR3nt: TGTGCCAGCAGCACCCGGGACAGCTACACAGATACGCAGTATTTT
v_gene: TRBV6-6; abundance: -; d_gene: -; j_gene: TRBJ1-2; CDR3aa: CASSYREGVLGGYTF; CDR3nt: TGTGCCAGCAGTTACCGGGAGGGGGTCCTTGGTGGCTACACCTTC